What follows are 13 T cell receptor beta chains derived from one specimen sequenced in a study of OX40 agonist ivuxolimab in advanced cancers. Sequenced by immunoSEQ multiplex PCR; TCRdb stores in-frame clones only, minus some. The sample records tens of thousands of clones, 75% to 95% being singletons. This specimen consisted of CD4+ or CD8+ T cells sorted from blood, obtained in a trial of the OX40 agonist ivuxolimab. The source of these receptors is an adult with an advanced solid tumor such as melanoma, head and neck, liver or kidney cancer.

This clone was detected only once. This sequence joins TRBV7-9 and TRBJ2-2, with D tentatively TRBD2 (6 bases). With 1 base removed from V and 3 bases from J, the gap between germline ends came to 9 bases. CDR1 and CDR2 (germline): SEHNR, FQNEAQ (reference sequence). The CDR3 spans 15 residues. The CDR3 region is CASSLVRGYTGELFF. In DNA form, the CDR3 reads TGTGCCAGCAGCTTAGTGCGGGGTTACACCGGGGAGCTGTTTTTT.

This chain connects TRBV6-1 to TRBJ2-3; 9 nucleotides line up with TRBD2. Germline V gives CDR1 MNHNS, CDR2 SASEGT. The CDR3 spans 15 residues. V lost 4 bases, J lost 4 bases, and 6 bases stayed unmatched. The CDR3 coding sequence is TGTGCCAGCAGTGGCGGGACTAGCAATTCAGATACGCAGTATTTT. It translates to CASSGGTSNSDTQYF.

The gene calls are TRBV11-2 and TRBJ2-7, with 14 bases identical to TRBD2. Germline V CDR1 and CDR2: SGHAT, FQNNGV. J gave up 6 bases and V 5 bases, and 3 bases lay outside the gene matches. The CDR3 is made up of 14 amino acids. The CDR3 coding sequence is TGTGCCAGCAGCCGGACTAGCGGGAGGAGCGAGCAGTACTTC. It translates to CASSRTSGRSEQYF.

The rearrangement links TRBV27 to TRBJ1-1, with 7 bases fitting TRBD1. Trimming removed 2 bases from V and 4 bases from J; junction bases left unmatched: 4. Per the germline V gene, CDR1 is MNHEY and CDR2 is SMNVEV (reference sequence). The CDR3 covers 14 residues. The DNA of the CDR3 is TGTGCCAGCAGTTTAAGCAGGGGGAGCACTGAAGCTTTCTTT. Its protein product is CASSLSRGSTEAFF.

The V call is TRBV5-4, the J call TRBJ2-7; TRBD1 matches at 7 bases. CDR3 size: 13 residues. V dropped 10 bases and J dropped 2; count of bases not matched to a gene: 9. From germline, CDR1 is SGHNT and CDR2 YYREEE (reference sequence). The CDR3 coding sequence is TGTGCCGAAGGACAGGTTTCCGCCTACGAGCAGTACTTC. It encodes CAEGQVSAYEQYF. The whole variable domain, remainder taken from reference TRBV5-4 and TRBJ2-7, is ETGVTQSPTHLIKTRGQQVTLRCSSQSGHNTVSWYQQALGQGPQFIFQYYREEENGRGNFPPRFSGLQFPNYSSELNVNALELDDSALYLCAEGQVSAYEQYFGPGTRLTVT.

The V gene is TRBV25-1, the J gene TRBJ1-2; D remains ambiguous. The V and J ends lost 6 bases and 5 bases respectively, with 7 bases between them. From germline, CDR1 is MGHDK and CDR2 SYGVNS. This CDR3 has 11 amino acids. The CDR3 sequence is CASRTNYGYTF. CDR3 bases: TGTGCCAGCAGGACAAATTATGGCTACACCTTC.

The rearrangement joins TRBV27 to TRBJ2-7; D gene unclear. Trimming cost V 1 base and J 1 base, with 5 bases left between them. CDR1 is MNHEY and CDR2 is SMNVEV in the germline V gene (reference sequence). This CDR3 spans 13 amino acids. CDR3 nucleotide sequence: TGTGCCAGCAGTTTATTTCGTTCCTACGAGCAGTACTTC. Translating gives CASSLFRSYEQYF.

The chain's CDR3 is CASSYGLAGGNEQFF. The CDR3 nucleotides are TGTGCCAGCAGTTACGGACTAGCGGGGGGCAATGAGCAGTTCTTC. The chain links TRBV27 to TRBJ2-1, with TRBD2 identical over 14 bases. This CDR3 contains 15 residues. V shed 4 bases, J shed 6 bases, and the junction held 2 bases outside the gene matches. The V gene's germline CDR1 is MNHEY and CDR2 SMNVEV (reference sequence).

This sequence joins TRBV27 and TRBJ2-3; 7 bases map to TRBD1. This CDR3 has 15 residues. Germline V gives CDR1 MNHEY, CDR2 SMNVEV (reference sequence). Trimming cost V 4 bases and J 4 bases; bases outside gene matches: 8. The CDR3 DNA reads TGTGCCAGCAGTTCGATAGCCCAGGGGGCAGATACGCAGTATTTT. It encodes CASSSIAQGADTQYF.

The gene calls are TRBV7-2 and TRBJ2-5; TRBD1 is a possible D gene (6 bases). This CDR3 spans 15 amino acids. The V and J ends lost 5 bases and 4 bases respectively, with 17 bases between them. CDR1 and CDR2 (germline): SGHTA, FQGNSA. CDR3 protein: CASSPELKGGETQYF. The CDR3 DNA reads as TGTGCCAGCAGCCCAGAGCTCAAAGGGGGAGAGACCCAGTACTTC.

This chain uses TRBV5-1 with TRBJ1-2, with TRBD1 as a possible D gene (5 bases). Trimming took off 0 bases at V and 6 bases at J, with 12 bases between the two ends. The CDR3 length is 14 residues. Germline values: CDR1 SGHRS, CDR2 YFSETQ. CDR3 in amino acids: CASSLVNGADGYTF. CDR3 DNA sequence: TGCGCCAGCAGCTTGGTTAACGGGGCTGATGGCTACACCTTC.

The V gene is TRBV14, the J gene TRBJ2-3; 9 nucleotides align to TRBD2. CDR1 and CDR2 (germline): SGHDN, FVKESK. V trimming: 2 bases; J trimming: 9 bases; junction bases outside the gene matches: 6. The CDR3 contains 14 residues. Here the CDR3 reads CASSQPRGGDTQYF. DNA for the CDR3: TGTGCCAGCAGCCAACCGCGGGGGGGAGACACGCAGTATTTT.

The chain has TRBV27 and TRBJ1-5; tentatively, D is TRBD1 (5 bases). This CDR3 comprises 16 residues. CDR1 is MNHEY and CDR2 is SMNVEV in the germline V gene (reference sequence). The V end was cut by 5 bases, the J end by 3 bases, with 17 bases between. The CDR3 reads CASSRGDTWANQPQHF. CDR3 in DNA: TGTGCCAGCAGTAGGGGAGATACTTGGGCCAATCAGCCCCAGCATTTT.